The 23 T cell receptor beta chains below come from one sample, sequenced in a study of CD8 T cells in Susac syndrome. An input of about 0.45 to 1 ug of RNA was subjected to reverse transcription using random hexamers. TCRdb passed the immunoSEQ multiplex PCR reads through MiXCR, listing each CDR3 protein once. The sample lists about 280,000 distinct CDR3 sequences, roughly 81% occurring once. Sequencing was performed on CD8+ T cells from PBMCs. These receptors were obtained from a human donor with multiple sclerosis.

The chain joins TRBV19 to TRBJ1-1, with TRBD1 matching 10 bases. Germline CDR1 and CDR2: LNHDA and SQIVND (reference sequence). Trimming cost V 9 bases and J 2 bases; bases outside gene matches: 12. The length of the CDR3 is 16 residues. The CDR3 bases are TGTGCCAGCCACCCCCGGGACAGGGGATTAAACACTGAAGCTTTCTTT. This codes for CASHPRDRGLNTEAFF.

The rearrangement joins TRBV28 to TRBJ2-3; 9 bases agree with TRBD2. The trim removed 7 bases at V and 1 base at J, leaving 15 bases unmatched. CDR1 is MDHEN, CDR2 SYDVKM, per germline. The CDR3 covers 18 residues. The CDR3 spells CASIQALAGAVGTDTQYF. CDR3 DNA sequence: TGTGCCAGCATTCAGGCGTTAGCGGGAGCGGTGGGCACAGATACGCAGTATTTT.

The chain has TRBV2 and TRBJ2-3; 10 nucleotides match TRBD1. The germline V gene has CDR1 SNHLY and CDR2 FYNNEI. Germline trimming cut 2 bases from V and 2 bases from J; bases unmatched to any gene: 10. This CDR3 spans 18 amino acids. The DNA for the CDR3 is TGTGCCAGCAGTGAACAATTAGGGGGACAGGGGAACACAGATACGCAGTATTTT. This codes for CASSEQLGGQGNTDTQYF.

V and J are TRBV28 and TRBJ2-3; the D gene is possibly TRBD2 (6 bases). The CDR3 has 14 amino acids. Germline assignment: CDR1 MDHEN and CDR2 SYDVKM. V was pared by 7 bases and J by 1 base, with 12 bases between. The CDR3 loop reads CASNTAGRTDTQYF. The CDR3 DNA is TGTGCCAGCAATACAGCGGGCCGCACAGATACGCAGTATTTT.

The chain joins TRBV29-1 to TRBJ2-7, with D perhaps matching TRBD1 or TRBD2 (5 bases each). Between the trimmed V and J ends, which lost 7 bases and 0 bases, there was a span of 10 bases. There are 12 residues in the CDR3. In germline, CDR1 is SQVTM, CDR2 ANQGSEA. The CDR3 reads CSAGDHSYEQYF. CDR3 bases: TGCAGCGCCGGGGACCACTCCTACGAGCAGTACTTC.

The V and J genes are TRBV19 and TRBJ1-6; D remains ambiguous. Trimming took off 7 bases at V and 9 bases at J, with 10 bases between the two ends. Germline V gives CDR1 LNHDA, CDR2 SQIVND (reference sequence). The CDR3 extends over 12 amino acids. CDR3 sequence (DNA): TGTGCCAGTATGGGTTGGAGTTCACCCCTCCACTTT. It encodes CASMGWSSPLHF. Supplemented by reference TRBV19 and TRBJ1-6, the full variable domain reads DGGITQSPKYLFRKEGQNVTLSCEQNLNHDAMYWYRQDPGQGLRLIYYSQIVNDFQKGDIAEGYSVSREKKESFPLTVTSAQKNPTAFYLCASMGWSSPLHFGNGTRLTVT.

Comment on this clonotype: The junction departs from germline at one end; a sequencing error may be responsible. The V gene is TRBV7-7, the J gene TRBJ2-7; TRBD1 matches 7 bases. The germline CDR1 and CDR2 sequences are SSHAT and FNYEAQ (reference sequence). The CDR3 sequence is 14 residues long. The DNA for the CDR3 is TGTGCTAGCAGCTTAGGGGGCTATAGTGACGAGCAGTACTTC. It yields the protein CASSLGGYSDEQYF.

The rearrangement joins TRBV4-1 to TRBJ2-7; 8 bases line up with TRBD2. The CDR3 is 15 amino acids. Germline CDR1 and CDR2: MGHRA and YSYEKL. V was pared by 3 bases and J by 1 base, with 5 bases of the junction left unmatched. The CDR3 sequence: CASSQAGLGSYEQYF. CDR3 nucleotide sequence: TGCGCCAGCAGCCAGGCGGGACTAGGGTCCTACGAGCAGTACTTC.

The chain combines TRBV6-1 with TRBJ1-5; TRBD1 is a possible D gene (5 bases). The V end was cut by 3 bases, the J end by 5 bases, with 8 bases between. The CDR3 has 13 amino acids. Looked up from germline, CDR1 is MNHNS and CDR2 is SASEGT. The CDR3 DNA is TGTGCCAGCAGTGATTTCAGGGATCAGCCCCAGCATTTT. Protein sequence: CASSDFRDQPQHF.

DNA of the CDR3: TGTGCCATTGGACAGGGGGCGGGAGAGCAGTACTTC. It codes for CAIGQGAGEQYF. The gene calls are TRBV28 and TRBJ2-7; 11 bases match TRBD1. The germline V gene encodes CDR1 MDHEN and CDR2 SYDVKM. V trimming: 10 bases; J trimming: 7 bases; junction bases outside the gene matches: 6. This CDR3 is 12 amino acids long.

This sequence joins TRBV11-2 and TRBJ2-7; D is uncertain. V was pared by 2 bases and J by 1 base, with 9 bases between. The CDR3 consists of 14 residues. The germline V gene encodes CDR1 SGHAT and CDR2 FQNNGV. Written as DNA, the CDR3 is TGTGCCAGCAGCTTAATGCCTGGATCCTACGAGCAGTACTTC. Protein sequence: CASSLMPGSYEQYF. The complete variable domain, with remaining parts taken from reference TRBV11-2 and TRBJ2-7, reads EAGVAQSPRYKIIEKRQSVAFWCNPISGHATLYWYQQILGQGPKLLIQFQNNGVVDDSQLPKDRFSAERLKGVDSTLKIQPAKLEDSAVYLCASSLMPGSYEQYFGPGTRLTVT.

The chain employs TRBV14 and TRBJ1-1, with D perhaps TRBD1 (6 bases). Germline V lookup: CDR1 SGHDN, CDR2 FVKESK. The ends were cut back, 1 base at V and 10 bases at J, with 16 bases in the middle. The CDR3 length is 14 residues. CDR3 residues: CASSQGQADYGAFF. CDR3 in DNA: TGTGCCAGCAGCCAAGGACAGGCCGATTACGGAGCTTTCTTT.

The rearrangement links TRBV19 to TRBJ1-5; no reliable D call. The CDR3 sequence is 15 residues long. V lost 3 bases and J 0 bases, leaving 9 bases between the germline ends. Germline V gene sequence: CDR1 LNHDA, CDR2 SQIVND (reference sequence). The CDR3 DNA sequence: TGTGCCAGTAGTATCGGCGGGTATAGCAATCAGCCCCAGCATTTT. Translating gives CASSIGGYSNQPQHF.

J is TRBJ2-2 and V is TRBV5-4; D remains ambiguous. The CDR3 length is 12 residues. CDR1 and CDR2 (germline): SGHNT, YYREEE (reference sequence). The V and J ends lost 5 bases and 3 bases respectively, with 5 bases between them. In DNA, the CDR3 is TGTGCCAGCAGAAAATACACCGGGGAGCTGTTTTTT. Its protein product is CASRKYTGELFF.

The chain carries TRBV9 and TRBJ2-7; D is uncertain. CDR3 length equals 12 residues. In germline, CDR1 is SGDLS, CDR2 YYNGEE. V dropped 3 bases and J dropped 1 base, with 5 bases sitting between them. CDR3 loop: CASSGHSYEQYF. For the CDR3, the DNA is TGTGCCAGCAGCGGCCATTCCTACGAGCAGTACTTC.

The CDR3 DNA sequence: TGCGCCAGCAGCCAAGATCCAGAACTGTACTCTGGAAACACCATATATTTT. Translating it yields CASSQDPELYSGNTIYF. The genes are TRBV4-1 and TRBJ1-3; D not certain. This CDR3 is 17 amino acids long. Germline V gene lookup returns CDR1 MGHRA and CDR2 YSYEKL. V lost 0 bases to trimming and J lost 0 bases, with 12 bases between them.

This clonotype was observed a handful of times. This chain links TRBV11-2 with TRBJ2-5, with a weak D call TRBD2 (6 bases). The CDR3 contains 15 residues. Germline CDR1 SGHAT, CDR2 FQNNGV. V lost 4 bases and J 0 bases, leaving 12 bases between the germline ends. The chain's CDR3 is CASSSTGSYQETQYF. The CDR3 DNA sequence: TGTGCCAGCAGCTCCACCGGGAGCTACCAAGAGACCCAGTACTTC.

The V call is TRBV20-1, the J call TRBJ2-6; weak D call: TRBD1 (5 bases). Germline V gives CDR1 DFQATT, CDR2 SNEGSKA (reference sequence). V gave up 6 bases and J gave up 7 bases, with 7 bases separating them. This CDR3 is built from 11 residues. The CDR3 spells CSAREANVLTF. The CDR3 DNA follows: TGCAGTGCCAGGGAAGCCAACGTCCTGACTTTC.

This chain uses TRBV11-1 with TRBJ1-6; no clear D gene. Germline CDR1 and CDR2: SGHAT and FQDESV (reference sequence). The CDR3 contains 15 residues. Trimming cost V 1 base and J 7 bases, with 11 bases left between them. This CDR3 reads CASSLDSDPNSPLHF. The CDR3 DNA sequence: TGTGCCAGCAGCTTAGATTCAGATCCGAATTCACCCCTCCACTTT.

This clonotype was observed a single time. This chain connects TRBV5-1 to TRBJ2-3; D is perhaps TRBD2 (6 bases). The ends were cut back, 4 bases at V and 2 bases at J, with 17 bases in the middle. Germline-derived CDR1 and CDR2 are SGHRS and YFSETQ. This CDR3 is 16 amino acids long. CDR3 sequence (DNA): TGCGCCAGCAGCGGGGACTCGGCGTTTTCCACAGATACGCAGTATTTT. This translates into CASSGDSAFSTDTQYF.

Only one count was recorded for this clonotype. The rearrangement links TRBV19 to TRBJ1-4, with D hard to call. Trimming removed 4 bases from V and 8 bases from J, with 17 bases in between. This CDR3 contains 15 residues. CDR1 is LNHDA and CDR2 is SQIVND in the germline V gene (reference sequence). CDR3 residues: CASSTDGPIIEKLFF. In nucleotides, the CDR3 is TGTGCCAGTAGTACCGATGGACCGATCATCGAAAAACTGTTTTTT.

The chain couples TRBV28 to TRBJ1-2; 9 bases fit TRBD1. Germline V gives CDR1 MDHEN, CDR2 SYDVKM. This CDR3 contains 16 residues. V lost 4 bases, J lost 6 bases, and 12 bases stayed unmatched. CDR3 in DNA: TGTGCCAGCAGTTGGGGCCAAACAGGGGGCTGGGATGGCTACACCTTC. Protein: CASSWGQTGGWDGYTF.

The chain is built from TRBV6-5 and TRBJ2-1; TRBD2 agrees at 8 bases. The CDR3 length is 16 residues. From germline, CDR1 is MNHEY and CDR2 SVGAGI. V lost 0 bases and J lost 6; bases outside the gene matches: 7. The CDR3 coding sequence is TGTGCCAGCAGTTACTCGTATCGGGAGGGGGTCAATGAGCAGTTCTTC. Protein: CASSYSYREGVNEQFF.